These T cell receptor beta chains were read from a single sample in a study of blood T cell repertoires in COVID-19. The repertoire was sequenced with immunoSEQ multiplex PCR; TCRdb's copy has only in-frame clones and lacks some. Among 100,000 to 150,000 clones, roughly 90% were seen once, and the ten largest hold around 8%. The sequenced material came from peripheral blood. The source of these receptors is a man in his 70s who had recovered from COVID-19. Each CDR3 is given with its conserved first and last residue. A D gene is named only where the DNA matches it firmly. Clone size is shown for a subset of rows, as once, few, many or a class of expanded clone.

D gene: .
J gene: TRBJ2-1
V gene: TRBV28
clone size: .
CDR3 DNA: TGTGCCAGCAGCCTCGACAATTACAATGAGCAGTTCTTC
CDR3 protein: CASSLDNYNEQFF

D gene: .
J gene: TRBJ2-5
V gene: TRBV7-2
clone size: .
CDR3 DNA: TGTGCCAGCAGTCCTCGGGCAGGGGTGCAGACCCAGTACTTC
CDR3 protein: CASSPRAGVQTQYF

D gene: TRBD1
J gene: TRBJ2-2
V gene: TRBV11-2
clone size: once
CDR3 DNA: TGTGCCAGCAGCCGCACCCCTGACAGGGCCGGCACCGGGGAGCTGTTTTTT
CDR3 protein: CASSRTPDRAGTGELFF

D gene: .
J gene: TRBJ1-6
V gene: TRBV3-1/TRBV3-2
clone size: .
CDR3 DNA: TGTGCCAGCAGCCAAGGGACATGGAATAATTCACCCCTCCACTTT
CDR3 protein: CASSQGTWNNSPLHF

D gene: .
J gene: TRBJ1-1
V gene: TRBV5-1
clone size: few
CDR3 DNA: TGCGCCAGCAAATGGGGAGGCGGCACTGAAGCTTTCTTT
CDR3 protein: CASKWGGGTEAFF

D gene: .
J gene: TRBJ2-7
V gene: TRBV7-8
clone size: .
CDR3 DNA: TGTGCCAGCAGCTTACGAGGGCTGACTACCTACGAGCAGTACTTC
CDR3 protein: CASSLRGLTTYEQYF

D gene: .
J gene: TRBJ1-6
V gene: TRBV5-1
clone size: .
CDR3 DNA: TGCGCCAGCAGCCTAGACGGCTATAATTCACCCCTCCACTTT
CDR3 protein: CASSLDGYNSPLHF

D gene: .
J gene: TRBJ1-1
V gene: TRBV7-9
clone size: .
CDR3 DNA: TGTGCCAGCAGCTTGTACAGGAACACTGAAGCTTTCTTT
CDR3 protein: CASSLYRNTEAFF

D gene: .
J gene: TRBJ1-5
V gene: TRBV4-1
clone size: .
CDR3 DNA: TGCGCCAGCAGCCAAGCCCCCGGCGGGCTCCCTCAGCATTTT
CDR3 protein: CASSQAPGGLPQHF

D gene: .
J gene: TRBJ2-7
V gene: TRBV5-1
clone size: .
CDR3 DNA: TGCGCCAGCAGCGGCAACGTGGGGGCGATCAACGAGCAGTACTTC
CDR3 protein: CASSGNVGAINEQYF

D gene: .
J gene: TRBJ1-2
V gene: TRBV6-1
clone size: .
CDR3 DNA: TGTGCCAGCAGTGAAATAATTACCCGATCGGCCAGGGGAGTATCTAGTGGCTACACCTTC
CDR3 protein: CASSEIITRSARGVSSGYTF

D gene: .
J gene: TRBJ1-1
V gene: TRBV18
clone size: .
CDR3 DNA: TGTGCCAGCTCACCAGCGTCCATCACTGAAGCTTTCTTT
CDR3 protein: CASSPASITEAFF

D gene: .
J gene: TRBJ2-2
V gene: TRBV3-1/TRBV3-2
clone size: few
CDR3 DNA: TGTGCCAGCAGCCAAGGCATGGCGGGGACCGGGGAGCTGTTTTTT
CDR3 protein: CASSQGMAGTGELFF

D gene: .
J gene: TRBJ1-1
V gene: TRBV5-5
clone size: .
CDR3 DNA: TGTGCCAGCCAGGGCGGTGGGGCGGTGGAGACTGAAGCTTTCTTT
CDR3 protein: CASQGGGAVETEAFF

D gene: TRBD1
J gene: TRBJ2-1
V gene: TRBV11-3
clone size: few
CDR3 DNA: TGTGCCAGCAGCTCCGGGACAGGGGCGTACAATGAGCAGTTCTTC
CDR3 protein: CASSSGTGAYNEQFF